Each of the 8 T cell receptor beta chains below was sequenced from the same sample in a study of low-dose radiotherapy and immunotherapy resistance in tumors. TRAV and TRBV primers primed cDNA for both TCRalpha and TCRbeta. TCR amplification ran roughly 20 PCR cycles using constant-region and V-primer adapter primers. TCRdb used MiXCR to reprocess the reads, holding one entry per CDR3 protein. The repertoire includes about 35,000 distinct CDR3 sequences, less than 25% of them detected once, and about 9.2% sits in the top ten. The time point is: after trial treatment. Treatment described: LDRT plus nivolumab, ipilimumab, low-dose cyclophosphamide and aspirin (RACIN trial). Sequencing used PBMCs, obtained after low-dose radiotherapy plus immunotherapy. The receptors derive from a female donor with ovarian cancer.

This chain joins TRBV28 and TRBJ1-5, with no clear D. This CDR3 is built from 12 residues. Germline V CDR1 and CDR2: MDHEN, SYDVKM. The V end was cut by 2 bases, the J end by 7 bases, with 6 bases between. The CDR3 protein is CASSLAPQPQHF. The CDR3 DNA reads as TGTGCCAGCAGTTTAGCCCCCCAGCCCCAGCATTTT.

This clonotype came up many times. The chain links TRBV7-6 to TRBJ2-2; 13 bases line up with TRBD2. This CDR3 is 16 amino acids long. After removal of 5 bases from V and 5 bases from J, the junction contained 5 bases not matched to a gene. CDR1 SGHVS and CDR2 FNYEAQ come from the germline V gene. CDR3 loop: CASSKPGLAGTGELFF. Written as DNA, the CDR3 is TGTGCCAGCAGCAAACCGGGACTAGCGGGAACCGGGGAGCTGTTTTTT.

This clonotype was seen ten or more times. The genes are TRBV7-2 and TRBJ2-2, with TRBD2 matching over 8 bases. The J segment lost 7 bases and the V segment lost 4 bases, leaving 2 bases of the junction unmatched. The CDR3 length is 13 residues. Germline V CDR1 and CDR2: SGHTA, FQGNSA. The DNA for the CDR3 is TGTGCCAGCAGCTCGACTAGCGTCGGGGAGCTGTTTTTT. This encodes CASSSTSVGELFF.

This clonotype was seen a few times. The chain employs TRBV5-1 and TRBJ2-7; D not resolved. The CDR3 extends over 12 amino acids. V lost 4 bases, J lost 4 bases, and 9 bases lay in between. CDR1 SGHRS and CDR2 YFSETQ come from the germline V gene. The CDR3 sequence is CASSTDGYEQYF. As DNA, the CDR3 is TGCGCCAGCAGCACGGACGGTTACGAGCAGTACTTC.

Many counts were recorded for this clonotype. The rearrangement links TRBV7-2 to TRBJ2-5, with D unclear. Trimming shortened V by 3 bases and J by 5 bases, and 19 bases separated the two germline ends. CDR1 is SGHTA and CDR2 is FQGNSA in the germline V gene. CDR3 length equals 16 residues. This chain's CDR3 is CASSFNRPSGSETQYF. CDR3 bases: TGTGCCAGCAGCTTCAACCGTCCGAGTGGGTCGGAGACCCAGTACTTC.

Of note for this clonotype: It is likely a read error: a sequence one base away is far more abundant. This sequence joins TRBV2 and TRBJ2-7, with TRBD2 matching over 8 bases. Germline V lookup: CDR1 SNHLY, CDR2 FYNNEI. The J segment lost 7 bases and the V segment lost 6 bases, leaving 17 bases of the junction unmatched. The CDR3 has 16 residues. The CDR3 DNA follows: TGTGCCAGCAGAAGTAGCGGGGCGAGCTCCTACAATGAGCAGTACTTC. Its protein product is CASRSSGASSYNEQYF.

This clonotype was found many times. The CDR3 loop reads CASSLAGGPDNEQFF. The CDR3 DNA follows: TGTGCCAGCAGTTTAGCGGGAGGGCCCGACAATGAGCAGTTCTTC. V is TRBV6-4 and J is TRBJ2-1; the match to TRBD2 covers 11 bases. V lost 5 bases, J lost 5 bases, and 5 bases stayed unmatched. The germline CDR1 and CDR2 sequences are MRHNA and SNTAGT. The CDR3 totals 15 residues.

There are many counts of this clonotype. The V and J genes are TRBV7-2 and TRBJ1-4; D is undetermined. V was clipped by 2 bases and J by 5 bases, with 15 bases between them. Germline assignment: CDR1 SGHTA and CDR2 FQGNSA. The length of the CDR3 is 16 residues. The CDR3, as DNA: TGTGCCAGCAGCTTAAGGTTGTCGTCAGGAAATGAAAAACTGTTTTTT. Amino acids: CASSLRLSSGNEKLFF. Full variable domain (remainder filled in from reference TRBV7-2 and TRBJ1-4): GAGVSQSPSNKVTEKGKDVELRCDPISGHTALYWYRQSLGQGLEFLIYFQGNSAPDKSGLPSDRFSAERTGGSVSTLTIQRTQQEDSAVYLCASSLRLSSGNEKLFFGSGTQLSVL.